One T cell receptor (beta chain) is described in this entry. Given the absence of the conserved phenylalanine or tryptophan at the CDR3 end, a read error is likely. The data are from a study of tumor and adjacent non-tumor tissue in lung cancer. Across the whole study: The cohort had roughly 12 adenocarcinoma, 2 squamous cell and 1 small cell patients. Samples averaged around 3.9 million productive TCRbeta reads each. Stage I to III disease affected about nine men and about five women aged about 30 to 85.

CDR1 SGHAT and CDR2 FQNNGV come from the germline V gene. The CDR3 spans 15 residues. No cell sorting was done before RNA was extracted from the tissue. Between August and November 2014, newly diagnosed, chemotherapy-naive lung cancer patients underwent thoracic surgery in China. Three rounds of nested PCR, following a modified ARM-PCR protocol, produced the TCRbeta library. TCRdb used MiXCR to reprocess the multiplex PCR reads, holding one entry per CDR3 protein. In the table there are some 99,000 distinct CDR3 sequences, roughly 80% of which are singletons. Material: lung tumor tissue. The TCR sequence derives from an older woman with non-small cell lung cancer. This chain connects TRBV11-2 to TRBJ1-6; 7 bases are shared with TRBD1. The CDR3 bases are TGTACCAGCAGCTTAGATATTGCAGGGGGGACACCCCTCCACTTA. Translation: CTSSLDIAGGTPLHL.